The 27 T cell receptor beta chains in this list originate from one sample, sequenced in a study of blood T cell repertoires in COVID-19 (TCRdb year 2020). To prepare the library, the immunoSEQ multiplex PCR assay was applied. The table comes from immuneACCESS by way of TCRdb, which keeps in-frame sequences with V and J called. Part of the clones is missing from these tables; in studies checked, under half for an unresolved V gene and the rest for unknown reasons. The sample data list 70,000 to 95,000 clones, and roughly 82% of these were observed just once. The top ten hold approximately 20% of the sample. Input material: peripheral blood. These receptors all come from a woman in her 50s with acute or convalescent COVID-19.

This chain uses TRBV6-2 or TRBV6-3 with TRBJ2-3; D perhaps matches TRBD2 (5 bases). Germline CDR1 MNHEY, CDR2 SVGEGT. Trimming shortened V by 1 base and J by 2 bases, and 7 bases separated the two germline ends. This CDR3 is built from 14 residues. CDR3 coding DNA: TGTGCCAGCAGTTACTTCGGGAACACAGATACGCAGTATTTT. Amino acid sequence: CASSYFGNTDTQYF.

This chain connects TRBV9 to TRBJ1-2; 7 positions agree with TRBD1. The CDR3 is 14 residues long. J gave up 6 bases and V 0 bases, and 5 bases lay outside the gene matches. Germline CDR1 is SGDLS and CDR2 is YYNGEE. CDR3 nucleotides: TGTGCCAGCAGCGTAGGACAGGGAGGCGATGGCTACACCTTC. Protein product: CASSVGQGGDGYTF.

The V gene is TRBV28, the J gene TRBJ2-2; D is perhaps TRBD2 (6 bases). The V end was cut by 10 bases, the J end by 4 bases, with 13 bases between. CDR1 and CDR2 (germline): MDHEN, SYDVKM. The CDR3 runs to 13 residues. CDR3 amino acids: CAIRERVTGELFF. In DNA, the CDR3 is TGTGCCATTCGGGAGCGGGTCACCGGGGAGCTGTTTTTT.

CDR3 protein: CAWSSVSSNEQYF. CDR3 sequence (DNA): TGTGCCTGGAGTTCCGTTTCTAGCAACGAGCAGTACTTC. The rearrangement links TRBV30 to TRBJ2-7; a possible D gene is TRBD2 (5 bases). The CDR3 is 13 amino acids. Trimming took off 2 bases at V and 5 bases at J, with 13 bases between the two ends. CDR1 GTSNPN and CDR2 SVGIG come from the germline V gene (reference sequence).

The rearrangement joins TRBV28 to TRBJ2-3; tentative D call: TRBD1 (6 bases). The CDR3 contains 14 residues. V gave up 5 bases and J gave up 1 base, with 10 bases separating them. Germline values: CDR1 MDHEN, CDR2 SYDVKM. CDR3 loop: CASSETGRTDTQYF. The DNA for the CDR3 is TGTGCCAGCAGTGAGACAGGCCGCACAGATACGCAGTATTTT.

V gene TRBV11-2 combines with J gene TRBJ1-2; D perhaps matches TRBD1 (5 bases). This CDR3 has 14 residues. Germline CDR1 SGHAT, CDR2 FQNNGV. Trimming took off 11 bases at V and 8 bases at J, with 24 bases between the two ends. The CDR3 sequence is CAAGEDGQRGGYTF. As DNA, the CDR3 is TGTGCCGCTGGGGAGGACGGCCAAAGGGGAGGCTACACCTTC.

The gene calls are TRBV30 and TRBJ2-7; 9 nucleotides match TRBD1. The germline gives CDR1 GTSNPN, CDR2 SVGIG (reference sequence). Trimming removed 0 bases from V and 6 bases from J; junction bases left unmatched: 6. This CDR3 region has 14 residues. The CDR3 loop is CAWSVPGTGFEQYF. In nucleotides, the CDR3 is TGTGCCTGGAGTGTACCCGGGACAGGGTTCGAGCAGTACTTC. Supplemented by reference TRBV30 and TRBJ2-7, the full variable domain reads SQTIHQWPATLVQPVGSPLSLECTVEGTSNPNLYWYRQAAGRGLQLLFYSVGIGQISSEVPQNLSASRPQDRQFILSSKKLLLSDSGFYLCAWSVPGTGFEQYFGPGTRLTVT.

This chain links TRBV9 with TRBJ1-1, with 10 bases fitting TRBD1. Germline V gene lookup returns CDR1 SGDLS and CDR2 YYNGEE. The trim removed 5 bases at V and 4 bases at J, leaving 5 bases unmatched. The CDR3 runs 14 residues. The CDR3 loop is CASSLTGGSTEAFF. CDR3 nucleotide sequence: TGTGCCAGCAGTTTGACAGGGGGCAGCACTGAAGCTTTCTTT. The variable domain in full, with the rest retrieved from reference TRBV9 and TRBJ1-1, is DSGVTQTPKHLITATGQRVTLRCSPRSGDLSVYWYQQSLDQGLQFLIQYYNGEERAKGNILERFSAQQFPDLHSELNLSSLELGDSALYFCASSLTGGSTEAFFGQGTRLTVV.

CDR3 in DNA: TGTGCCAGCAGTTTTTCGGAGCAGCCCCAGCATTTT. Encoded protein: CASSFSEQPQHF. The J gene is TRBJ1-5, the V gene TRBV12-3 or TRBV12-4; D gene uncertain. The V and J ends lost 3 bases and 7 bases respectively, with 7 bases between them. CDR3 size: 12 residues.

The chain links TRBV3-1 (or the pseudogene TRBV3-2) to TRBJ2-1; D is unclear. The V end was cut by 4 bases, the J end by 8 bases, with 12 bases between. CDR1 is LGHDT and CDR2 is YNNKEL in the germline V gene (reference sequence). The CDR3 is made up of 13 amino acids. The CDR3 protein is CASSPQANHEQFF. CDR3 sequence (DNA): TGTGCCAGCAGCCCCCAAGCTAACCATGAGCAGTTCTTC.

The chain has TRBV5-1 and TRBJ2-1; 7 bases agree with TRBD1. V shed 0 bases, J shed 7 bases, and the junction held 7 bases outside the gene matches. The CDR3 consists of 15 residues. Per the germline V gene, CDR1 is SGHRS and CDR2 is YFSETQ. The CDR3 sequence: CASSLEPTGKNEQFF. The CDR3 nucleotides are TGCGCCAGCAGCTTGGAGCCGACAGGGAAGAATGAGCAGTTCTTC.

The chain's CDR3 is CASRPTLNTEAFF. The CDR3 region has the DNA TGTGCCAGTAGACCTACTTTGAACACTGAAGCTTTCTTT. The chain combines TRBV19 with TRBJ1-1; D remains ambiguous. Germline V gives CDR1 LNHDA, CDR2 SQIVND (reference sequence). The CDR3 consists of 13 residues. Trimming pared 6 bases from V and 0 bases from J, leaving 8 bases between.

V is TRBV5-4 and J is TRBJ1-4; 10 bases agree with TRBD1. The CDR3 extends over 14 amino acids. V lost 2 bases and J lost 8; bases outside the gene matches: 3. Germline lookup yields CDR1 SGHNT and CDR2 YYREEE (reference sequence). The CDR3 loop is CASSFGTGVEKLFF. The CDR3 bases are TGTGCCAGCAGCTTCGGGACAGGGGTCGAAAAACTGTTTTTT.

CDR3 loop: CASSLGAGGNNEQFF. As DNA, the CDR3 is TGTGCCAGCAGCCTCGGAGCGGGGGGGAACAATGAGCAGTTCTTC. The chain links TRBV11-2 to TRBJ2-1, with 10 bases lining up with TRBD2. This CDR3 spans 15 amino acids. Germline values: CDR1 SGHAT, CDR2 FQNNGV. V shed 5 bases and J 5 bases; nucleotides not matched to a gene: 6. The full variable domain, with the rest looked up from reference TRBV11-2 and TRBJ2-1, is EAGVAQSPRYKIIEKRQSVAFWCNPISGHATLYWYQQILGQGPKLLIQFQNNGVVDDSQLPKDRFSAERLKGVDSTLKIQPAKLEDSAVYLCASSLGAGGNNEQFFGPGTRLTVL.

In this sample, this clone turned up once. This chain links TRBV7-9 with TRBJ1-4, with a tentative D call TRBD1 (6 bases). The germline V gene has CDR1 SEHNR and CDR2 FQNEAQ (reference sequence). There are 16 residues in the CDR3. The V and J ends lost 5 bases and 0 bases respectively, with 13 bases between them. This CDR3 is CASSTTNRATNEKLFF. The CDR3 nucleotides are TGTGCCAGCAGCACGACGAACAGGGCAACTAATGAAAAACTGTTTTTT.

The chain recombines TRBV4-2 with TRBJ1-2; tentative D call: TRBD1 (6 bases). CDR1 and CDR2 from the germline V gene are LGHNA and YNFKEQ. Trimming stripped 3 bases from V and 3 bases from J, with 17 bases between. The CDR3 spans 16 residues. The CDR3 coding sequence is TGTGCCAGCAGCCAGCCCTCCAAAGGGGGGGACTATGGCTACACCTTC. Protein product: CASSQPSKGGDYGYTF.

J is TRBJ1-2 and V is TRBV5-4; 8 nucleotides match TRBD1. V shed 3 bases and J 7 bases; nucleotides not matched to a gene: 8. Germline V gene lookup returns CDR1 SGHNT and CDR2 YYREEE (reference sequence). The CDR3 consists of 14 residues. DNA for the CDR3: TGTGCCAGCAGCTGGGACAGGCTGCGAATTGGCTACACCTTC. It codes for CASSWDRLRIGYTF.

The rearrangement uses TRBV5-4 and TRBJ2-5; 10 nucleotides align to TRBD2. The V gene end was trimmed by 3 bases and the J gene end by 0 bases; junction bases not matched to a gene: 5. The CDR3 sequence is 16 residues long. Germline V gives CDR1 SGHNT, CDR2 YYREEE (reference sequence). The chain's CDR3 is CASSSLSGGNQETQYF. The CDR3 DNA reads TGTGCCAGCAGCTCGCTTAGCGGGGGGAACCAAGAGACCCAGTACTTC.

The gene calls are TRBV10-2 and TRBJ2-7; 11 nucleotides match TRBD2. CDR3 size: 19 residues. The germline CDR1 and CDR2 sequences are WSHSY and SAAADI. The J segment lost 3 bases and the V segment lost 5 bases, leaving 18 bases of the junction unmatched. The DNA of the CDR3 is TGCGCCAGCAGTTACATAGCGGGAGGGGGATCTTCCAAATACTACGAGCAGTACTTC. It translates to CASSYIAGGGSSKYYEQYF.

The gene calls are TRBV6-5 and TRBJ1-3; D is unclear. V was pared by 6 bases and J by 0 bases, with 12 bases between. The CDR3 has 15 residues. Germline V gives CDR1 MNHEY, CDR2 SVGAGI. CDR3 protein: CASSRGSVSGNTIYF. CDR3 DNA: TGTGCCAGCAGCCGCGGATCCGTCTCTGGAAACACCATATATTTT.

A single count supports this clone. The chain uses TRBV9 and TRBJ2-7, with 9 positions matching TRBD2. Trimming took 0 bases from V and 6 from J; bases not matched to a gene: 7. CDR1 SGDLS and CDR2 YYNGEE come from the germline V gene. This CDR3 spans 15 amino acids. For the CDR3, the DNA is TGTGCCAGCAGCGTAGGCGGGAGGGAGGCGGGCGAGCAGTACTTC. Protein: CASSVGGREAGEQYF.

This clone appeared a single time. The chain uses TRBV4-1 and TRBJ2-3; D may be TRBD1 (6 bases). The germline gives CDR1 MGHRA, CDR2 YSYEKL. The CDR3 runs 14 residues. Trimming removed 5 bases at V and 2 bases at J, with 11 bases between. The CDR3 DNA sequence: TGCGCCAGCAGCTACCAGGGGTCCACAGATACGCAGTATTTT. Amino acids: CASSYQGSTDTQYF.

The rearrangement links TRBV29-1 to TRBJ1-1; 7 nucleotides agree with TRBD1. CDR3 length equals 13 residues. J was trimmed by 5 bases and V by 6 bases; bases with no gene match: 9. Germline-derived CDR1 and CDR2 are SQVTM and ANQGSEA. Written as DNA, the CDR3 is TGCAGCGTATCTACAGGGGCGAAGACTGAAGCTTTCTTT. It encodes CSVSTGAKTEAFF. The full variable domain, in which reference TRBV29-1 and TRBJ1-1 provide the parts outside the CDR3, is SAVISQKPSRDICQRGTSLTIQCQVDSQVTMMFWYRQQPGQSLTLIATANQGSEATYESGFVIDKFPISRPNLTFSTLTVSNMSPEDSSIYLCSVSTGAKTEAFFGQGTRLTVV.

The chain has TRBV3-1 (or the pseudogene TRBV3-2) and TRBJ2-2; tentative D call: TRBD2 (5 bases). Germline V gives CDR1 LGHDT, CDR2 YNNKEL (reference sequence). The V gene lost 4 bases and the J gene lost 13 bases, with 25 bases spanning the gap. This CDR3 spans 16 amino acids. The CDR3 DNA follows: TGTGCCAGCAGCCTTAGCATGCGGCCGACCGGGGTAGTGCTGTTTTTT. Translation gives CASSLSMRPTGVVLFF.

The rearrangement joins TRBV5-5 to TRBJ1-2, with D perhaps TRBD1 (6 bases). The length of the CDR3 is 14 residues. Germline assignment: CDR1 SGHKS and CDR2 YYEKEE (reference sequence). The V gene lost 2 bases and the J gene lost 7 bases, with 15 bases spanning the gap. For the CDR3, the DNA is TGTGCCAGCAGCTTCGGGGGGCAGGCTTCTGGCTACACCTTC. Amino acids: CASSFGGQASGYTF.

The rearrangement joins TRBV10-2 to TRBJ1-4; D is perhaps TRBD1 (5 bases). The CDR3 has 13 amino acids. V was shortened by 1 base and J by 13 bases, with 13 bases between the two germline ends. The V gene's germline CDR1 is WSHSY and CDR2 SAAADI. CDR3 sequence: CASSEFPQGRLFF. In DNA, the CDR3 is TGCGCCAGCAGTGAGTTCCCCCAGGGTCGACTGTTTTTT.

J is TRBJ2-7 and V is TRBV10-3, with TRBD2 as a possible D gene (6 bases). The CDR3 has 14 amino acids. CDR1 ENHRY and CDR2 SYGVKD come from the germline V gene. Trimming pared 4 bases from V and 2 bases from J, leaving 12 bases between. This CDR3 is CAISVGGMTYEQYF. The CDR3 bases are TGTGCCATCAGTGTGGGCGGGATGACCTACGAGCAGTACTTC.